The rows below give T cell receptor beta chains drawn from one sample of a study of T-cell memory formation after mild COVID-19. Each CDR3 protein is one row after TCRdb ran MiXCR on the 5' RACE reads. The repertoire includes 250,000 to 350,000 distinct CDR3 sequences, around 15% of them detected once, and roughly 25% sits in the top ten. The sequencing sample was made of PBMCs or a T cell subset sorted from them (not recorded which). These receptors were obtained from a man younger than 35 who had mild COVID-19 (a few samples of this study predate the infection). Cell type and time point are not known. Each CDR3 is given with its conserved first and last residue. D genes are given only for firm matches. The size field is filled for only some rows; it gives once, few, many or a size class.

13	few	TRBD2	TRBV24-1	TRBJ2-3	TGTGCCACCAGACAGCGGGGTGCAGATACGCAGTATTTT	CATRQRGADTQYF
14	few	TRBD1	TRBV11-2	TRBJ1-6	TGTGCCAGCAGCTTAGGAACAGGGGTTTCACCCCTCCACTTT	CASSLGTGVSPLHF
18	few	TRBD2	TRBV20-1	TRBJ2-1	TGCAGTGCTAGAACATCTAGCGGGGGGTACCCTTCCTACAATGAGCAGTTCTTC	CSARTSSGGYPSYNEQFF
16	few	.	TRBV5-1	TRBJ1-1	TGCGCCAGCAGCCCGGTTCCCCCGGGACCGAACACTGAAGCTTTCTTT	CASSPVPPGPNTEAFF
17	few	.	TRBV6-2/TRBV6-3	TRBJ2-2	TGTGCCAGCAGTCCACGCCCTCACAAGACGAACACCGGGGAGCTGTTTTTT	CASSPRPHKTNTGELFF
14	few	TRBD2	TRBV5-4	TRBJ2-1	TGTGCCAGCAGCAGGACCTGGACTAGCAGTGAGCAGTTCTTC	CASSRTWTSSEQFF
15	.	TRBD2	TRBV3-1	TRBJ2-1	TGTGCCAGCAGGGCGGCGGGGGGCGAAAACAATGAGCAGTTCTTC	CASRAAGGENNEQFF
15	few	.	TRBV9	TRBJ2-3	TGTGCCAGCGGAACCGGGACAAAGTTTTCCGATACGCAGTATTTT	CASGTGTKFSDTQYF
15	few	TRBD1	TRBV12-3/TRBV12-4	TRBJ2-1	TGTGCCAGCAGCCCGGGGACAGGGTTAGGGTCCTCTCGGGTCTTC	CASSPGTGLGSSRVF
11	few	.	TRBV6-6	TRBJ1-1	TGTGCCAGCATCCTCCACACTGAAGCTTTCTTT	CASILHTEAFF
17	few	TRBD2	TRBV12-3/TRBV12-4	TRBJ2-3	TGTGCCAGCAGTTTAACCTACCTAGCGGGGGGGTTAGATACGCAGTATTTT	CASSLTYLAGGLDTQYF
15	few	.	TRBV7-9	TRBJ1-6	TGTGCCAGCAGAACCCCCGGGGCGCTTAATTCACCCCTCCACTTT	CASRTPGALNSPLHF
14	few	.	TRBV4-1	TRBJ1-1	TGCGCCAGCAGCCTCCTAACCGCGCGGACTGAAGCTTTCTTT	CASSLLTARTEAFF